A selection of T cell receptor beta chains follows, all from one sample in a study of blood T cell repertoires in COVID-19. TCRdb's copy holds only in-frame clones and misses some; the assay was immunoSEQ multiplex PCR. Here the sample spans 330,000 or so clones, over 80% being singletons. Material: PBMCs or T cells enriched from blood (not recorded which). All receptors come from a young man who had recovered from COVID-19. Each CDR3 is given with its conserved first and last residue. Each record gives: clone size, J gene, V gene, D gene, CDR3 protein, CDR3 DNA. The D gene is left open where the match is weak. Size values are once, few and many counts, or a class for expanded clones, and some rows have none.

.,TRBJ2-1,TRBV3-1/TRBV3-2,TRBD2,CASSQDASGGAREQFF,TGTGCCAGCAGCCAAGACGCTAGCGGGGGGGCCAGGGAGCAGTTCTTC
.,TRBJ1-6,TRBV10-1,TRBD1,CASSQTGVNSPLHF,TGCGCCAGCAGTCAAACAGGGGTGAATTCACCCCTCCACTTT
.,TRBJ1-5,TRBV12-3/TRBV12-4,.,CASSANRDQPQHF,TGTGCCAGCAGTGCGAACAGGGATCAGCCCCAGCATTTT
.,TRBJ2-7,TRBV2,TRBD1,CASRETGAYEQYF,TGTGCCAGCAGAGAGACAGGGGCGTACGAGCAGTACTTC
.,TRBJ1-1,TRBV3-1/TRBV3-2,TRBD1,CASSTRQGEAEAFF,TGTGCCAGCAGTACGAGACAGGGAGAAGCTGAAGCTTTCTTT
.,TRBJ2-2,TRBV28,.,CAAGFSAPGELFF,TGTGCCGCGGGATTCTCAGCCCCCGGGGAGCTGTTTTTT
.,TRBJ2-2,TRBV7-2,TRBD2,CASSFKGTSGGNTGELFF,TGTGCCAGCAGCTTTAAAGGGACTAGCGGGGGGAACACCGGGGAGCTGTTTTTT
.,TRBJ2-3,TRBV5-1,TRBD2,CASSPGGSTDTQYF,TGCGCCAGCAGCCCGGGGGGGTCCACAGATACGCAGTATTTT
.,TRBJ2-7,TRBV28,TRBD2,CASSVLAGGRYEQYF,TGTGCCAGCAGCGTACTAGCGGGGGGTCGATACGAGCAGTACTTC
once,TRBJ1-4,TRBV19,.,CASSTQGLRDEKLFF,TGTGCCAGTAGTACACAGGGTCTTCGGGATGAAAAACTGTTTTTT
few,TRBJ2-3,TRBV3-1/TRBV3-2,TRBD2,CASSQDRGAGGPDTQYF,TGTGCCAGCAGCCAAGATCGGGGCGCGGGGGGCCCAGATACGCAGTATTTT
.,TRBJ2-3,TRBV7-6,TRBD2,CASSISGGRGTDTQYF,TGTGCCAGCAGCATTAGCGGGGGGCGGGGCACAGATACGCAGTATTTT
.,TRBJ2-1,TRBV5-8,TRBD2,CASSFSGGHPFF,TGTGCCAGCAGTTTTAGCGGGGGGCACCCTTTCTTC
.,TRBJ1-5,TRBV19,.,CASKKGGAEEPQHF,TGTGCCAGTAAGAAGGGGGGGGCTGAAGAGCCCCAGCATTTT
.,TRBJ2-3,TRBV11-2,.,CASSLVRATDTQYF,TGTGCCAGCAGCTTAGTCAGGGCCACAGATACGCAGTATTTT
.,TRBJ2-5,TRBV28,TRBD1,CASSFGGRGDRETQYF,TGTGCCAGCAGTTTCGGGGGAAGGGGGGACAGGGAGACCCAGTACTTC
once,TRBJ2-7,TRBV19,TRBD2,CASSMAREGREQYF,TGTGCCAGTAGTATGGCCAGGGAGGGTAGAGAGCAGTACTTC
.,TRBJ2-6,TRBV19,.,CASKQGSSGANVLTF,TGTGCCAGTAAGCAGGGGTCCTCTGGGGCCAACGTCCTGACTTTC
.,TRBJ2-1,TRBV7-2,TRBD2,CASRLAGNIDEQFF,TGTGCCAGCAGACTAGCGGGCAACATCGATGAGCAGTTCTTC
.,TRBJ2-3,TRBV2,TRBD1,CASRETGGGNTQYF,TGTGCCAGCAGGGAGACAGGGGGCGGAAATACGCAGTATTTT
.,TRBJ2-7,TRBV13,.,CASSLGRNAYEQYF,TGTGCCAGCAGCTTAGGCAGGAACGCCTACGAGCAGTACTTC
.,TRBJ2-3,TRBV6-4,TRBD2,CASSPKVGLAGTPDTQYF,TGTGCCAGCAGCCCGAAGGTGGGACTAGCGGGGACCCCAGATACGCAGTATTTT
few,TRBJ1-2,TRBV29-1,.,CSGGGEASRDYGYTF,TGCAGCGGTGGAGGCGAGGCCTCTCGGGACTATGGCTACACCTTC
.,TRBJ1-4,TRBV19,.,CASSLWGSDEKLFF,TGTGCCAGTAGTCTGTGGGGCTCTGATGAAAAACTGTTTTTT
.,TRBJ1-2,TRBV6-5,TRBD1,CASTSDRSYGYTF,TGTGCCAGCACCTCGGACAGGAGTTATGGCTACACCTTC
.,TRBJ2-2,TRBV6-1,.,CASSVAGTENTGELFF,TGTGCCAGCAGTGTTGCCGGGACTGAGAACACCGGGGAGCTGTTTTTT
.,TRBJ1-4,TRBV5-1,.,CASSWGNRDGSEKLFF,TGCGCCAGCAGCTGGGGGAACAGGGATGGGAGTGAAAAACTGTTTTTT
.,TRBJ1-2,TRBV28,.,CASSLLEGGNGYTF,TGTGCCAGCAGTTTATTAGAGGGAGGGAATGGCTACACCTTC
.,TRBJ2-5,TRBV5-4,TRBD2,CASSLVLAGQETQYF,TGTGCCAGCAGCTTGGTCCTAGCGGGCCAAGAGACCCAGTACTTC
.,TRBJ2-1,TRBV4-1,.,CASSQDPFREQFF,TGCGCCAGCAGCCAAGATCCTTTCCGTGAGCAGTTCTTC
.,TRBJ1-2,TRBV3-1/TRBV3-2,TRBD1,CASSQAGQGSNGYTF,TGTGCCAGCAGCCAAGCGGGACAGGGATCCAATGGCTACACCTTC
.,TRBJ1-1,TRBV7-9,.,CASSHVVGGRDTEAFF,TGTGCCAGCAGCCACGTTGTGGGGGGAAGGGACACTGAAGCTTTCTTT
.,TRBJ2-7,TRBV7-8,.,CASSLVAGLHEQYF,TGTGCCAGCAGCTTAGTTGCAGGGTTACACGAGCAGTACTTC
.,TRBJ2-5,TRBV19,TRBD2,CASSGTSRSPWETQYF,TGTGCCAGTAGCGGGACTAGCCGATCGCCGTGGGAGACCCAGTACTTC
.,TRBJ1-4,TRBV28,TRBD1,CASRDRRTNEKLFF,TGTGCCAGCAGGGACAGGCGAACTAATGAAAAACTGTTTTTT
.,TRBJ1-2,TRBV5-1,.,CASSLSGGRNYGYTF,TGCGCCAGCAGCTTGAGTGGGGGCAGAAACTATGGCTACACCTTC
.,TRBJ2-7,TRBV7-6,TRBD1,CASSPSYFGQGISYEQYF,TGTGCCAGCAGCCCTAGCTATTTTGGACAGGGAATTTCCTACGAGCAGTACTTC
.,TRBJ2-5,TRBV5-1,.,CASSLGQGETQYF,TGCGCCAGCAGCTTGGGGCAGGGGGAGACCCAGTACTTC
.,TRBJ1-2,TRBV19,.,CATNRYSDNYGYTF,TGTGCCACCAATAGGTACAGTGATAACTATGGCTACACCTTC
once,TRBJ1-6,TRBV19,.,CASSSRQARFNSPLHF,TGTGCCAGTAGTTCCAGACAGGCGCGCTTTAATTCACCCCTCCACTTT
.,TRBJ2-1,TRBV6-5,TRBD2,CASSPGLAGVAEQFF,TGTGCCAGCAGCCCGGGACTAGCGGGGGTTGCGGAGCAGTTCTTC
once,TRBJ2-7,TRBV7-9,TRBD2,CASSISGGAGEQYF,TGTGCCAGCAGCATAAGCGGGGGGGCCGGCGAGCAGTACTTC
.,TRBJ1-2,TRBV5-1,.,CASSPDSNYGYTF,TGCGCCAGCAGCCCGGACAGCAACTATGGCTACACCTTC
.,TRBJ2-1,TRBV6-2/TRBV6-3,TRBD2,CASSPLAGGSNEQFF,TGTGCCAGCAGCCCACTAGCGGGGGGAAGCAATGAGCAGTTCTTC
.,TRBJ2-2,TRBV24-1,TRBD1,CATSDGQVGDTGELFF,TGTGCCACCAGTGATGGACAGGTGGGGGACACCGGGGAGCTGTTTTTT